The sequence of this T cell receptor beta chain was determined in a study of blood T cell repertoires in COVID-19. TCRdb keeps only in-frame clones here, not all; method: immunoSEQ multiplex PCR. The top ten hold under 5.5% of the sample, which has around 250,000 clones, around four fifths seen once. Per germline, CDR1 MNHEY and CDR2 SVGAGI. V was cut by 2 bases and J by 4 bases, with 11 bases left in between. The CDR3 loop spans 14 amino acids. The chain recombines TRBV6-5 with TRBJ1-1; D possibly corresponds to TRBD1 (5 bases). The sample was peripheral blood. This receptor was obtained from a man aged 60 to 69 who had recovered from COVID-19. CDR3 sequence: CASSYRRQSTEAFF. As DNA, the CDR3 is TGTGCCAGCAGTTACCGCAGACAGAGCACTGAAGCTTTCTTT.